The subject of this entry is one T cell receptor beta chain. The antigen is undetermined. The data belong to a study of TIL therapy for anti-PD-1-resistant metastatic lung cancer. Study background: Most patients had lung adenocarcinoma; a handful of tumors were EGFR-mutant, two ALK-rearranged; half smoked currently or formerly. Tumors carried a median 1.5 non-synonymous mutations per megabase.

Study-wide findings and caveats: Many TIL product clones were absent from baseline tumor, suggesting clonal contraction.

Sequencing used immunoSEQ v3. Generated by immunoSEQ multiplex PCR, the TCRdb table keeps only in-frame clones and is missing some. The sample contains 9,500 to 15,000 clones, around 58% of which appear only once. Noted time point: pre-treatment sample, taken before nivolumab and TIL therapy. The tumor samples were excised metastases, mostly pleural nodules or supraclavicular lymph nodes. Stage 4 NSCLC adults joined between late 2017 and 2020. CDR1 is MDHEN and CDR2 is SYDVKM in the germline V gene. Trimming cost V 5 bases and J 6 bases; bases outside gene matches: 5. The CDR3 spans 14 residues. The source was tumor tissue, collected at baseline. The chain joins TRBV28 to TRBJ2-1; 9 positions match TRBD2. This clonotype was obtained from a person between 30 and 80 years old with non-small cell lung cancer. CDR3 in amino acids: CASSTGTSPNEQFF. The CDR3 nucleotides are TGTGCCAGCAGTACCGGGACTAGCCCCAATGAGCAGTTCTTC.